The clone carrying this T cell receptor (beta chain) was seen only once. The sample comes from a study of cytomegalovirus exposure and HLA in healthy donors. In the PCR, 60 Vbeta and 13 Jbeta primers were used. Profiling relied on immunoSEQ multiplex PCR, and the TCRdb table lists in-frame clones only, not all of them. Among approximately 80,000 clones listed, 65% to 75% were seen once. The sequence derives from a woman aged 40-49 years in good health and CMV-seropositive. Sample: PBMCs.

In nucleotides, the CDR3 is TGTGCCAGCAGCCAACTTTCTCTTTCCTATAATTCACCCCTCCACTTT. Translating it yields CASSQLSLSYNSPLHF. The gene calls are TRBV4-2 and TRBJ1-6; no firm D call. Germline CDR1 and CDR2: LGHNA and YNFKEQ. The V gene lost 2 bases and the J gene lost 1 base, with 9 bases spanning the gap. The CDR3 length is 16 residues.